The present entry profiles one T cell receptor (beta chain) with its context. What it binds is not known. The entry originates in a study of cytomegalovirus exposure and HLA in healthy donors. Regarding the study as a whole: Reportedly, cytomegalovirus status was diagnosed with high sensitivity and specificity.

The germline gives CDR1 MNHEY, CDR2 SMNVEV (reference sequence). Germline trimming cut 1 base from V and 4 bases from J; bases unmatched to any gene: 12. The CDR3 is 17 amino acids. Researchers ran the PCR with 60 Vbeta and 13 Jbeta primers. The repertoire was sequenced with immunoSEQ multiplex PCR; TCRdb's copy has only in-frame clones and lacks some. The sample carries approximately 130,000 clones, approximately 82% recorded once. Healthy bone marrow donors made up the cohort. The source is a boy under 10 years old in good health and CMV-seronegative. This sequence joins TRBV27 and TRBJ1-2, with 7 positions matching TRBD1. Sequences were obtained from PBMCs. CDR3 nucleotides: TGTGCCAGCAGTTTATTCAGGGACAGTGGATACATCTATGGCTACACCTTC. This codes for CASSLFRDSGYIYGYTF.